Each of the 9 T cell receptor beta chains below was sequenced from the same sample in a study of T cells in Graves' hyperthyroidism and ophthalmopathy. The TCR beta CDR3 regions underwent amplification using RNA transcripts as the source. First-round RT-PCR of the TCR CDR3 relied on the HTBI primer set. TCRdb redid the calling of the multiplex PCR reads with MiXCR, one entry per CDR3 protein. The sample has roughly 200,000 distinct CDR3 sequences, roughly 18% seen once. Sequenced sample: blood. These TCRs come from a man between 35 and 55 years old with Graves' hyperthyroidism.

This clonotype was counted between two and nine times. The chain employs TRBV3-1 and TRBJ2-4; 10 nucleotides agree with TRBD2. Trimming at V came to 4 bases and at J to 9 bases, leaving 6 bases not matched to a gene. The CDR3 extends over 14 amino acids. Germline loops: CDR1 LGHDT, CDR2 YNNKEL (reference sequence). This CDR3 is CASSLGLAVPIQYF. As DNA, the CDR3 is TGTGCCAGCAGCCTAGGACTAGCGGTCCCCATTCAGTACTTC. The full variable domain, completed using reference TRBV3-1 and TRBJ2-4, is DTAVSQTPKYLVTQMGNDKSIKCEQNLGHDTMYWYKQDSKKFLKIMFSYNNKELIINETVPNRFSPKSPDKAHLNLHINSLELGDSAVYFCASSLGLAVPIQYFGAGTRLSVL.

The V and J genes are TRBV4-3 and TRBJ1-5, with D tentatively TRBD1 (5 bases). Germline loops: CDR1 LGHNA, CDR2 YSLEER. With 1 base removed from V and 6 bases from J, the gap between germline ends came to 13 bases. The CDR3 has 15 residues. In nucleotides, the CDR3 is TGCGCCAGCAGCCAAGTGTGGGGGGGGGGTCAGCCCCAGCATTTT. Its protein product is CASSQVWGGGQPQHF.

This clonotype was seen more than once but under ten times. The CDR3 region has the DNA TGTGCCAGCAGCGTAGAGGACGGGAACTATGGCTACACCTTC. Translation: CASSVEDGNYGYTF. This chain connects TRBV9 to TRBJ1-2, with no clear D. The V end was cut by 0 bases, the J end by 2 bases, with 8 bases between. There are 14 residues in the CDR3. CDR1 is SGDLS, CDR2 YYNGEE, per germline.

The sample holds many counts of this clonotype. The chain is built from TRBV7-9 and TRBJ2-3; D remains unclear. The CDR3 runs to 15 residues. Germline V CDR1 and CDR2: SEHNR, FQNEAQ (reference sequence). V was trimmed by 7 bases and J by 2 bases, leaving 16 bases between them. The CDR3 sequence is CASTPRWQSTDTQYF. Written as DNA, the CDR3 is TGTGCCAGCACCCCGCGTTGGCAGTCCACAGATACGCAGTATTTT.

This clonotype was seen repeatedly, ten times or more. J is TRBJ2-7 and V is TRBV20-1; unclear D gene. The germline CDR1 and CDR2 sequences are DFQATT and SNEGSKA (reference sequence). The V and J ends lost 2 bases and 6 bases respectively, with 14 bases between them. This CDR3 contains 13 residues. The CDR3 DNA follows: TGCAGTGCTAGAAGTGGAGCCCAGTCCGAGCAGTACTTC. Translating it yields CSARSGAQSEQYF.

This clonotype was seen at least ten times. The rearrangement links TRBV6-1 to TRBJ1-2, with D perhaps TRBD1 (6 bases). Per germline, CDR1 MNHNS and CDR2 SASEGT. This CDR3 has 15 residues. V lost 5 bases to trimming and J lost 3 bases, with 16 bases between them. The CDR3 bases are TGTGCCAGCAGTCGCTCAGGGGAGAGTGACTATGGCTACACCTTC. Its translation: CASSRSGESDYGYTF.

In this sample, this clonotype turned up a few times. The chain recombines TRBV4-1 with TRBJ2-2; unclear D gene. This CDR3 comprises 16 residues. The germline CDR1 and CDR2 sequences are MGHRA and YSYEKL. The V end lost 0 bases, the J end lost 2 bases, and 10 bases lay between the germline ends. This chain's CDR3 is CASSQDWGFNTGELFF. CDR3 nucleotide sequence: TGCGCCAGCAGCCAAGATTGGGGTTTCAACACCGGGGAGCTGTTTTTT.

This clonotype was recorded at least ten times. V is TRBV20-1 and J is TRBJ2-1, with TRBD1 matching over 9 bases. The junction had 11 bases not matched to a gene; V was cut back by 6 bases and J by 8 bases. The CDR3 has 14 amino acids. Germline CDR1 and CDR2: DFQATT and SNEGSKA (reference sequence). CDR3 sequence (DNA): TGCAGTGCATGGGACAGGGTCGACCCACATGAGCAGTTCTTC. Amino acid sequence: CSAWDRVDPHEQFF.

At least ten counts were recorded for this clonotype. The chain combines TRBV7-2 with TRBJ1-4, with D unclear. This CDR3 comprises 12 residues. Per germline, CDR1 SGHTA and CDR2 FQGNSA. V was shortened by 5 bases and J by 6 bases, with 7 bases between the two germline ends. The CDR3 is CASSMTDEKLFF. The CDR3 DNA is TGTGCCAGCAGCATGACGGATGAAAAACTGTTTTTT. Variable domain in full (rest from reference TRBV7-2 and TRBJ1-4): GAGVSQSPSNKVTEKGKDVELRCDPISGHTALYWYRQSLGQGLEFLIYFQGNSAPDKSGLPSDRFSAERTGGSVSTLTIQRTQQEDSAVYLCASSMTDEKLFFGSGTQLSVL.